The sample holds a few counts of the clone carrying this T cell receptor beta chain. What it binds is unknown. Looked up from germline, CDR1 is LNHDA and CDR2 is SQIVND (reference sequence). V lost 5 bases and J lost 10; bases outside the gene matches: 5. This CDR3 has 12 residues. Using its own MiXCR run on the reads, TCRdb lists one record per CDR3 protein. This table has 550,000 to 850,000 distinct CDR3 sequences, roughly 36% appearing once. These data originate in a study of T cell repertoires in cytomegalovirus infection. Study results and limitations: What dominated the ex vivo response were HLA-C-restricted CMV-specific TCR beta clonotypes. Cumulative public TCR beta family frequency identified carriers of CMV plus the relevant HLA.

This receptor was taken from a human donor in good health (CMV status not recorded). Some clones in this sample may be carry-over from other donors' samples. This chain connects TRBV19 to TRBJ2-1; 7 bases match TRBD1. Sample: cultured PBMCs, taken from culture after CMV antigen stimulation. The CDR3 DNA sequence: TGTGCCAGTAGTCTTGACAGGGTAGAGCAGTTCTTC. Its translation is CASSLDRVEQFF.